The 10 T cell receptor beta chains in this list originate from one sample, sequenced in a study of CD8 T cells in Susac syndrome (dated by TCRdb to about 2019). Library preparation employed the immunoSEQ multiplex PCR assay. RNA was extracted using the RNeasy kit, and about 0.45 to 1 ug of the RNA was reverse transcribed with random hexamers. Through fastp at Q25 and MiXCR, TCRdb rebuilt clones from the public reads, retaining in-frame beta chains. Each record represents a unique CDR3 protein, reported with the most common genes and DNA among its rows. In this sample the table shows roughly 120,000 distinct CDR3 sequences, around 94% of which occur a single time. The top ten clonotypes cover around 0.078% of the sample. Sequencing input: CD4+ T cells from PBMCs. The receptors stem from a human donor in good health.

This clonotype has only one observation. The V gene is TRBV20-1, the J gene TRBJ1-1; D is undetermined. V dropped 1 base and J dropped 0 bases, with 12 bases sitting between them. The CDR3 totals 15 residues. Per germline, CDR1 DFQATT and CDR2 SNEGSKA (reference sequence). The CDR3 DNA reads TGCAGTGCTAGAGTTGTAAGGGTCATGAACACTGAAGCTTTCTTT. Protein sequence: CSARVVRVMNTEAFF.

The rearrangement joins TRBV11-2 to TRBJ1-1; a possible D gene is TRBD1 (6 bases). The ends were cut back, 5 bases at V and 7 bases at J, with 20 bases in the middle. Per the germline V gene, CDR1 is SGHAT and CDR2 is FQNNGV. The CDR3 sequence is 15 residues long. The CDR3 loop reads CASSPLDSDFGEAFF. Here the CDR3 DNA reads TGTGCCAGCAGCCCACTGGACAGTGATTTTGGTGAAGCTTTCTTT.

This rearrangement joins TRBV7-2 to TRBJ2-3, with TRBD2 matching 16 bases. This CDR3 has 18 amino acids. J gave up 1 base and V 4 bases, and 5 bases lay outside the gene matches. Germline CDR1 SGHTA, CDR2 FQGNSA. In DNA, the CDR3 is TGTGCCAGCAGCTCGGGACTAGCGGGAGGGCCTGGCACAGATACGCAGTATTTT. The encoded protein is CASSSGLAGGPGTDTQYF.

The chain has TRBV2 and TRBJ2-5; D remains ambiguous. In germline, CDR1 is SNHLY, CDR2 FYNNEI. The CDR3 totals 11 residues. V gave up 7 bases and J gave up 2 bases, with 5 bases separating them. Here the CDR3 DNA reads TGTGCCAGCACGGTGCAAGAGACCCAGTACTTC. Its protein product is CASTVQETQYF. Combining the CDR3 with reference TRBV2 and TRBJ2-5 gives the whole variable domain EPEVTQTPSHQVTQMGQEVILRCVPISNHLYFYWYRQILGQKVEFLVSFYNNEISEKSEIFDDQFSVERPDGSNFTLKIRSTKLEDSAMYFCASTVQETQYFGPGTRLLVL.

The chain combines TRBV6-6 with TRBJ2-3; D remains ambiguous. The germline V gene has CDR1 MNHNY and CDR2 SVGAGI (reference sequence). The CDR3 runs 13 residues. The V gene lost 7 bases and the J gene lost 0 bases, with 8 bases spanning the gap. The CDR3 region is CASIASSTDTQYF. CDR3 DNA sequence: TGTGCCAGCATCGCATCTAGCACAGATACGCAGTATTTT.

The chain combines TRBV3-1 with TRBJ2-7; 9 bases fit TRBD2. There are 15 residues in the CDR3. Germline V gene lookup returns CDR1 LGHDT and CDR2 YNNKEL (reference sequence). V shed 0 bases, J shed 4 bases, and the junction held 4 bases outside the gene matches. The CDR3 region is CASSQDTSGLYEQYF. CDR3 nucleotide sequence: TGTGCCAGCAGCCAAGATACTAGCGGGCTTTACGAGCAGTACTTC.

The chain employs TRBV20-1 and TRBJ2-1; weak D call: TRBD2 (6 bases). The CDR3 length is 18 residues. Looked up from germline, CDR1 is DFQATT and CDR2 is SNEGSKA (reference sequence). V was trimmed by 0 bases and J by 0 bases, leaving 18 bases between them. As DNA, the CDR3 is TGCAGTGCTAGAGATACGGGGAGGTGGCAGGGCTCCTACAATGAGCAGTTCTTC. It specifies CSARDTGRWQGSYNEQFF.

V is TRBV6-2 or TRBV6-3 and J is TRBJ2-3, with D unclear. The V end was cut by 6 bases, the J end by 6 bases, with 7 bases between. CDR1 is MNHEY and CDR2 is SVGEGT in the germline V gene. CDR3 length equals 11 residues. As DNA, the CDR3 is TGTGCCAGCAGCGCCAGTGATACGCAGTATTTT. Residues: CASSASDTQYF.

This chain uses TRBV13 with TRBJ1-1; no clear D gene. Trimming took 1 base from V and 4 from J, leaving 16 bases between them. The CDR3 is made up of 16 amino acids. Germline lookup yields CDR1 PRHDT and CDR2 FYEKMQ (reference sequence). CDR3 DNA: TGTGCCAGCAGCTTAGTGGGAGGTCCCCGGAGCACTGAAGCTTTCTTT. It translates to CASSLVGGPRSTEAFF.

This rearrangement joins TRBV10-1 to TRBJ2-5, with a possible D match to TRBD1 (6 bases). The CDR3 is made up of 13 amino acids. In germline, CDR1 is WNHNN, CDR2 SYGVQD (reference sequence). V was pared by 3 bases and J by 3 bases, with 8 bases between. The DNA of the CDR3 is TGCGCCAGCAGTGATTCAGGGGAAGAGACCCAGTACTTC. Translation: CASSDSGEETQYF.